The TCR beta chain described here comes from a study of blood T cells in healthy people across ages. Sample-barcoded 5' priming and a J-beta primer mix drove a second PCR of roughly 7 to 11 cycles. The template-switch adaptor was a 5' adaptor with 12 random nucleotides. It tagged each cDNA molecule. Using its own MiXCR run on the 5' RACE reads, TCRdb lists one record per CDR3 protein. The data contain approximately 600,000 distinct CDR3 sequences, about 53% of them seen just once; the ten biggest clones take up 30% to 45%. Unmatched junction bases numbered 9, after V lost 5 bases and J lost 6 bases. The CDR3 consists of 15 residues. Germline V lookup: CDR1 MNHEY, CDR2 SVGAGI. There are a few counts of this clonotype.

The receptor's source is a man aged 55 to 69 in good health. This chain connects TRBV6-5 to TRBJ2-7; TRBD1 matches at 11 bases. Material for sequencing was blood. The CDR3 reads CASSLTGTGGGEQYF. In DNA, the CDR3 is TGTGCCAGCAGTCTTACTGGGACAGGGGGAGGCGAGCAGTACTTC.